The clone carrying this TCR beta chain was recorded only once. Regarding treatment: oral pan-JAK inhibitor, 5-10 mg twice daily. Sequencing templates came from extracted RNA that was reverse transcribed into cDNA. This table comes from immunoSEQ multiplex PCR, and its TCRdb copy is limited to in-frame clones, with some not included. This sample has under 150,000 clones; about half occur once, and the top ten carry around 0.44%. This sample is drawn from a study of CD8+ T cells in alopecia areata. The CDR3 loop spans 8 amino acids. Germline V lookup: CDR1 GTSNPN, CDR2 SVGIG (reference sequence). Trimming took off 5 bases at V and 7 bases at J, with 2 bases between the two ends.

This receptor was identified in a human donor with alopecia areata. The chain combines TRBV30 with TRBJ1-1, with D unresolved. The material sequenced was CD4+ T cells sorted from blood, taken at week 4, from a patient treated with tofacitinib. CDR3 amino acids: CAWDEAFF. As DNA, the CDR3 is TGTGCCTGGGATGAAGCTTTCTTT.